The 15 T cell receptor beta chains given below trace back to one sample, sequenced in a study of blood T cell repertoires in COVID-19. Generated by immunoSEQ multiplex PCR, the TCRdb table keeps only in-frame clones and is missing some. The sample holds 300,000 to 400,000 clones, around 88% seen once. The sequencing sample was made of peripheral blood. The receptors were sampled from a woman in her 30s with COVID-19, enrolled during active disease.

This chain uses TRBV2 with TRBJ1-2; a weak D match, TRBD1 (5 bases). Trimming took off 4 bases at V and 8 bases at J, with 20 bases between the two ends. Germline values: CDR1 SNHLY, CDR2 FYNNEI. The CDR3 is 15 residues long. The CDR3 spells CASSVFLGPQEGYTF. The CDR3 bases are TGTGCCAGCAGTGTTTTTCTGGGGCCACAAGAGGGCTACACCTTC.

This chain joins TRBV6-6 and TRBJ2-1; 10 nucleotides match TRBD1. Germline-derived CDR1 and CDR2 are MNHNY and SVGAGI (reference sequence). This CDR3 region has 16 residues. V dropped 2 bases and J dropped 1; count of bases not matched to a gene: 2. The CDR3 region has the DNA TGTGCCAGCAGTTACAGGGGACAGGGGTCCTACAATGAGCAGTTCTTC. Its protein product is CASSYRGQGSYNEQFF.

V gene TRBV7-9 combines with J gene TRBJ1-1; TRBD1 is a possible D gene (6 bases). This CDR3 spans 15 amino acids. V lost 5 bases, J lost 0 bases, and 13 bases lay in between. Germline V gene sequence: CDR1 SEHNR, CDR2 FQNEAQ (reference sequence). The CDR3 bases are TGTGCCAGCAGCCCCAGGGGAACTATGAACACTGAAGCTTTCTTT. It yields the protein CASSPRGTMNTEAFF.

The gene calls are TRBV4-1 and TRBJ1-5, with D tentatively TRBD1 (5 bases). There are 14 residues in the CDR3. Germline CDR1 and CDR2: MGHRA and YSYEKL. V was trimmed by 5 bases and J by 2 bases, leaving 10 bases between them. CDR3 in DNA: TGCGCCAGCAGCTTACCGGGGGGCAATCAGCCCCAGCATTTT. Encoded protein: CASSLPGGNQPQHF.

This chain links TRBV14 with TRBJ1-5; D uncertain. Germline assignment: CDR1 SGHDN and CDR2 FVKESK. The CDR3 contains 20 residues. V lost 0 bases and J 2 bases, leaving 23 bases between the germline ends. The CDR3 bases are TGTGCCAGCAGCCAAGATCTCGTACGTCCCAATCGGGTTGGCAATCAGCCCCAGCATTTT. This codes for CASSQDLVRPNRVGNQPQHF.

The chain joins TRBV9 to TRBJ2-7; D remains unclear. The germline V gene encodes CDR1 SGDLS and CDR2 YYNGEE. V was clipped by 4 bases and J by 0 bases, with 11 bases between them. The CDR3 sequence is 14 residues long. This CDR3 reads CASSPTLSSYEQYF. CDR3 bases: TGTGCCAGCAGCCCTACCCTGAGCTCCTACGAGCAGTACTTC.

The chain links TRBV4-1 to TRBJ1-1; 10 positions match TRBD1. CDR1 and CDR2 from the germline V gene are MGHRA and YSYEKL. Trimming removed 4 bases from V and 6 bases from J; junction bases left unmatched: 5. The CDR3 runs 14 residues. The CDR3 reads CASSRAGTGAEAFF. The CDR3 nucleotides read TGCGCCAGCAGCCGGGCCGGGACAGGGGCTGAAGCTTTCTTT.

This clone has more than one count but fewer than ten. This chain connects TRBV6-5 to TRBJ1-1; D unresolved. The CDR3 runs 15 residues. From germline, CDR1 is MNHEY and CDR2 SVGAGI. V was clipped by 0 bases and J by 0 bases, with 8 bases between them. The CDR3 DNA reads as TGTGCCAGCAGTTACTCGAGGATGTTGAACACTGAAGCTTTCTTT. Its translation: CASSYSRMLNTEAFF.

The genes are TRBV28 and TRBJ2-5; D may be TRBD2 (7 bases). The CDR3 totals 15 residues. Germline loops: CDR1 MDHEN, CDR2 SYDVKM. The V and J ends lost 5 bases and 5 bases respectively, with 18 bases between them. The DNA for the CDR3 is TGTGCCAGCAGTCCCGATTGGGGGGGGGCGGAGACCCAGTACTTC. Its protein product is CASSPDWGGAETQYF.

The chain has TRBV28 and TRBJ1-6; D unclear. Germline V CDR1 and CDR2: MDHEN, SYDVKM. The V end lost 3 bases, the J end lost 14 bases, and 11 bases lay between the germline ends. The CDR3 length is 12 residues. In nucleotides, the CDR3 is TGTGCCAGCAGTTTCTCCCGGGGAACCCTCCACTTT. Its translation is CASSFSRGTLHF.

This sequence joins TRBV6-5 and TRBJ2-5, with TRBD1 matching 7 bases. Trimming at V came to 7 bases and at J to 5 bases, leaving 10 bases not matched to a gene. The CDR3 sequence is 14 residues long. The germline V gene has CDR1 MNHEY and CDR2 SVGAGI. For the CDR3, the DNA is TGTGCCAGCATACATAGGGGGCAGGGGGAGACCCAGTACTTC. This sequence encodes CASIHRGQGETQYF.

V is TRBV5-4 and J is TRBJ2-7, with D unclear. The ends were cut back, 2 bases at V and 4 bases at J, with 7 bases in the middle. The CDR3 consists of 12 residues. In germline, CDR1 is SGHNT, CDR2 YYREEE (reference sequence). CDR3 sequence reads: CASSFRNYEQYF. The CDR3 DNA is TGTGCCAGCAGCTTCAGAAATTACGAGCAGTACTTC.

This clone has only one observation. The rearrangement joins TRBV28 to TRBJ2-2; D may be TRBD2 (6 bases). V was clipped by 11 bases and J by 7 bases, with 20 bases between them. CDR3 length: 14 residues. Germline-derived CDR1 and CDR2 are MDHEN and SYDVKM. CDR3 DNA: TGTGCCCACGCCGGGGGTAAAAAAGGCGGGGAGCTGTTTTTT. Translation gives CAHAGGKKGGELFF.

The genes are TRBV27 and TRBJ2-7; D is possibly TRBD1 (5 bases). The germline V gene has CDR1 MNHEY and CDR2 SMNVEV (reference sequence). This CDR3 has 15 amino acids. The V and J ends lost 2 bases and 1 base respectively, with 12 bases between them. CDR3 loop: CASSLRGSGSYEQYV. CDR3 in DNA: TGTGCCAGCAGTTTAAGGGGTTCCGGGTCCTACGAGCAGTACGTC.

As to this clone: The sample holds other DNA sequences that translate to the same CDR3. V usage is TRBV5-1 and J usage is TRBJ2-7; 11 positions agree with TRBD1. The CDR3 is 14 residues long. Germline V gene lookup returns CDR1 SGHRS and CDR2 YFSETQ. The V segment lost 3 bases and the J segment 4 bases; nucleotides outside the gene matches: 3. The CDR3 spells CASSSGTGGYEQYF. The CDR3 DNA follows: TGCGCCAGCAGCTCCGGGACAGGGGGATACGAGCAGTACTTC.